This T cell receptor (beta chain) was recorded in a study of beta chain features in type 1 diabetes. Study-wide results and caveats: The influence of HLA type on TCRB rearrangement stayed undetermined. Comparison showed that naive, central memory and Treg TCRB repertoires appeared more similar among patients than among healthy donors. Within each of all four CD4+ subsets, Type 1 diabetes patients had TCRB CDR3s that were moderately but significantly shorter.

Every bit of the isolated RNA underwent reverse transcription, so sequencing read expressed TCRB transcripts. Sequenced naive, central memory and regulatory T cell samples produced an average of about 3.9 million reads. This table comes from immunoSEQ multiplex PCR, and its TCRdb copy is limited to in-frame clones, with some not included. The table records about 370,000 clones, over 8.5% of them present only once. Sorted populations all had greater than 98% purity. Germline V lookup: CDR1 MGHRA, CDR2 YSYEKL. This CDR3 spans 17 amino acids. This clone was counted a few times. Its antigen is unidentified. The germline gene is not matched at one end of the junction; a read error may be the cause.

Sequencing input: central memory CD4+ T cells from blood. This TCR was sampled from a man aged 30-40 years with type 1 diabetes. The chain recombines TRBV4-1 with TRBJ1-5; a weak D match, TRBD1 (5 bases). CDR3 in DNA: TGCGCCAGCAGCGAAGAGGGCGGGGGTAGGGTCAATCAGCCCCAGCATTTT. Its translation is CASSEEGGGRVNQPQHF.